This T cell receptor beta chain was sequenced in a study of T cells in Graves' hyperthyroidism and ophthalmopathy. At the level of the study: Staff took peripheral blood when the initial diagnosis was made, before any treatment began.

RNA transcripts were the template for amplifying TCR beta CDR3 regions. Using the HTBI primer set, a first-round RT-PCR was run on the TCR CDR3. TCRdb itself ran the multiplex PCR reads through MiXCR, one entry per CDR3 protein. This table has 300,000 to 400,000 distinct CDR3 sequences, about 18% appearing once. The CDR3 length is 15 residues. The germline V gene encodes CDR1 SGDLS and CDR2 YYNGEE. The junction had 3 bases not matched to a gene; V was cut back by 3 bases and J by 0 bases. This clonotype was detected only a few times. Each 10 ml fresh peripheral blood draw supplied the PBMCs. The specimen was blood. V gene TRBV9 combines with J gene TRBJ1-5; TRBD1 matches 7 bases. The clonotype comes from a young man with Graves' ophthalmopathy. For the CDR3, the DNA is TGTGCCAGCAGCGCCGGGACAGATAGCAATCAGCCCCAGCATTTT. This encodes CASSAGTDSNQPQHF.